Below, 16 T cell receptor beta chains from the same sample are listed, as sequenced in a study of blood T cell repertoires in COVID-19. Generated by immunoSEQ multiplex PCR, the TCRdb table keeps only in-frame clones and is missing some. The sample yields a few hundred thousand clones, over 80% seen once. Sequencing was done on a sample of PBMCs or T cells enriched from blood (not recorded which). All receptors derive from a woman aged 50 to 60 who had recovered from COVID-19.

The J gene is TRBJ2-1, the V gene TRBV15, with 8 bases matching TRBD1. The CDR3 contains 15 residues. The trim removed 4 bases at V and 0 bases at J, leaving 2 bases unmatched. Germline V gene data show CDR1 as LNHNV and CDR2 as YYDKDF (reference sequence). CDR3: CATSTGTGSYNEQFF. CDR3 nucleotides: TGTGCCACCAGCACCGGGACAGGCTCCTACAATGAGCAGTTCTTC.

The CDR3 sequence: CASSQKANTEAFF. DNA of the CDR3: TGTGCCAGCAGCCAGAAAGCGAACACTGAAGCTTTCTTT. The V and J genes are TRBV14 and TRBJ1-1; D remains unclear. Per the germline V gene, CDR1 is SGHDN and CDR2 is FVKESK. Trimming stripped 3 bases from V and 1 base from J, with 6 bases between. The CDR3 runs to 13 residues.

This rearrangement joins TRBV6-2 or TRBV6-3 to TRBJ1-4; 8 bases align to TRBD1. The V gene end was trimmed by 4 bases and the J gene end by 7 bases; junction bases not matched to a gene: 5. CDR1 is MNHEY, CDR2 SVGEGT, per germline. This CDR3 is 14 amino acids long. In DNA, the CDR3 is TGTGCCAGCAGTTCCCAGGGGGCTGGTGAAAAACTGTTTTTT. Protein: CASSSQGAGEKLFF.

The chain couples TRBV30 to TRBJ1-2, with 7 bases lining up with TRBD1. The V segment lost 1 base and the J segment 1 base; nucleotides outside the gene matches: 6. Germline loops: CDR1 GTSNPN, CDR2 SVGIG (reference sequence). This CDR3 is built from 15 residues. In nucleotides, the CDR3 is TGTGCCTGGAGTGGGGGACAGCTACGTAACTATGGCTACACCTTC. Encoded protein: CAWSGGQLRNYGYTF.

The chain couples TRBV7-8 to TRBJ1-3; D is possibly TRBD1 (5 bases). This CDR3 has 14 residues. Germline loops: CDR1 SGHVS, CDR2 FQNEAQ. V was shortened by 1 base and J by 9 bases, with 13 bases between the two germline ends. The CDR3 loop reads CASSLGQIVGTIYF. The CDR3 DNA reads as TGTGCCAGCAGCTTAGGACAGATAGTCGGCACCATATATTTT.

Details on this clone: The junction does not match germline at one end; this may be a read error. The V call is TRBV10-3, the J call TRBJ1-5; 8 nucleotides align to TRBD1. This CDR3 region has 16 residues. CDR1 and CDR2 from the germline V gene are ENHRY and SYGVKD. CDR3 nucleotide sequence: TGTGCCAGCAGTTCAGGGGGCGGCGATAGGTATCAGCCCCAGCATTTT. Its translation is CASSSGGGDRYQPQHF.

This sequence joins TRBV6-5 and TRBJ1-1; D gene unclear. There are 16 residues in the CDR3. CDR1 is MNHEY and CDR2 is SVGAGI in the germline V gene. Trimming left V 0 bases short and J 0 bases short, with 11 bases between. CDR3 DNA sequence: TGTGCCAGCAGTTACTCGAACCCGGAGCTGAACACTGAAGCTTTCTTT. Protein: CASSYSNPELNTEAFF.

The V gene is TRBV7-9, the J gene TRBJ1-1; a possible D gene is TRBD1 (6 bases). This CDR3 is 15 amino acids long. Germline CDR1 SEHNR, CDR2 FQNEAQ (reference sequence). V was clipped by 1 base and J by 2 bases, with 11 bases between them. This CDR3 reads CASSLGPDSNTEAFF. The CDR3 DNA is TGTGCCAGCAGCTTAGGACCGGACAGTAACACTGAAGCTTTCTTT.

The V gene is TRBV11-2, the J gene TRBJ1-1, with D perhaps matching TRBD1 (6 bases). V lost 5 bases to trimming and J lost 3 bases, with 25 bases between them. CDR3 length equals 18 residues. Per germline, CDR1 SGHAT and CDR2 FQNNGV. For the CDR3, the DNA is TGTGCCAGCAGCAGCAACTCCGGGACACTAAGTAGATACACTGAAGCTTTCTTT. This translates into CASSSNSGTLSRYTEAFF.

The V call is TRBV19, the J call TRBJ2-3, with 7 bases identical to TRBD1. This CDR3 contains 13 residues. V gave up 5 bases and J gave up 3 bases; unmatched junction bases: 2. Germline-derived CDR1 and CDR2 are LNHDA and SQIVND (reference sequence). The CDR3 DNA follows: TGTGCCAGTAGTGACAGGGTTACAGATACGCAGTATTTT. This sequence encodes CASSDRVTDTQYF.

This clone was picked up many times. The rearrangement links TRBV30 to TRBJ2-1, with 13 bases aligning to TRBD2. Germline V lookup: CDR1 GTSNPN, CDR2 SVGIG (reference sequence). The CDR3 is made up of 15 amino acids. The trim removed 3 bases at V and 5 bases at J, leaving 4 bases unmatched. The CDR3 DNA follows: TGTGCCTGGAGAGGACTAGCGGGGGTCGACAATGAGCAGTTCTTC. Translation gives CAWRGLAGVDNEQFF.

The V and J genes are TRBV28 and TRBJ1-1; 7 nucleotides align to TRBD1. CDR1 and CDR2 from the germline V gene are MDHEN and SYDVKM. This CDR3 is built from 12 residues. V gave up 4 bases and J gave up 7 bases; unmatched junction bases: 3. The CDR3 protein is CASSYRDSEAFF. In DNA form, the CDR3 reads TGTGCCAGCAGTTACCGGGACAGTGAAGCTTTCTTT.

This rearrangement joins TRBV14 to TRBJ1-2; possible D gene TRBD1, 5 bases. The CDR3 runs 16 residues. V was clipped by 0 bases and J by 1 base, with 12 bases between them. Germline CDR1 is SGHDN and CDR2 is FVKESK. Here the CDR3 reads CASSQELGRHNYGYTF. The CDR3 DNA reads TGTGCCAGCAGCCAAGAGTTGGGGCGGCATAACTATGGCTACACCTTC.

This chain links TRBV5-1 with TRBJ2-1; tentatively, D is TRBD2 (5 bases). The CDR3 is made up of 14 amino acids. CDR1 and CDR2 from the germline V gene are SGHRS and YFSETQ. The CDR3 reads CATRRLTDYNEQFF. CDR3 bases: TGCGCTACCCGGAGGCTTACGGACTACAATGAGCAGTTCTTC.

The V and J genes are TRBV6-2 or TRBV6-3 and TRBJ2-7, with TRBD1 matching 7 bases. Germline CDR1 reads MNHEY; CDR2 reads SVGEGT. The CDR3 has 15 amino acids. V shed 2 bases, J shed 2 bases, and the junction held 6 bases outside the gene matches. The CDR3: CASSYVSGQTYEQYF. The CDR3 DNA reads TGTGCCAGCAGTTACGTCTCGGGACAGACCTACGAGCAGTACTTC.

V usage is TRBV19 and J usage is TRBJ1-3, with D hard to call. The length of the CDR3 is 16 residues. Germline V lookup: CDR1 LNHDA, CDR2 SQIVND (reference sequence). Trimming pared 3 bases from V and 8 bases from J, leaving 20 bases between. For the CDR3, the DNA is TGTGCCAGTAGTATGGCACGGGGTTGGGCTAGGGACACCATATATTTT. Its protein is CASSMARGWARDTIYF.